Included here is one T cell receptor beta chain sequence, with context. The target antigen is unknown. These data belong to a study of follicular helper T cells after annual influenza vaccination. The study, taken as a whole, reports: Day 7 ICOS+CD38+ clones later appeared mostly in ICOS-CD38- cTfh.

The time point here: 2014-2015 season, pre-vaccination. Donors were community-dwelling with no influenza vaccine in the prior 6 months. TCRB was sequenced at Survey level resolution. The protocol was immunoSEQ multiplex PCR, while the TCRdb copy is restricted to in-frame clones and leaves out a portion. The data contain about 13,000 clones, 84% of them singletons. CDR3 length equals 16 residues. The germline gives CDR1 SGHTA, CDR2 FQGNSA. V was clipped by 1 base and J by 5 bases; unmatched bases: 4. The sample consisted of CXCR5- memory CD4+ T cells sorted from blood, taken on the day of influenza vaccination. The rearrangement joins TRBV7-2 to TRBJ2-1, with TRBD2 matching 11 bases. The clonotype comes from an adult who received the influenza vaccine. The CDR3 spells CASSLVLAGGHNEQFF. Here the CDR3 DNA reads TGTGCCAGCAGCTTAGTCTTAGCGGGGGGGCACAATGAGCAGTTCTTC.